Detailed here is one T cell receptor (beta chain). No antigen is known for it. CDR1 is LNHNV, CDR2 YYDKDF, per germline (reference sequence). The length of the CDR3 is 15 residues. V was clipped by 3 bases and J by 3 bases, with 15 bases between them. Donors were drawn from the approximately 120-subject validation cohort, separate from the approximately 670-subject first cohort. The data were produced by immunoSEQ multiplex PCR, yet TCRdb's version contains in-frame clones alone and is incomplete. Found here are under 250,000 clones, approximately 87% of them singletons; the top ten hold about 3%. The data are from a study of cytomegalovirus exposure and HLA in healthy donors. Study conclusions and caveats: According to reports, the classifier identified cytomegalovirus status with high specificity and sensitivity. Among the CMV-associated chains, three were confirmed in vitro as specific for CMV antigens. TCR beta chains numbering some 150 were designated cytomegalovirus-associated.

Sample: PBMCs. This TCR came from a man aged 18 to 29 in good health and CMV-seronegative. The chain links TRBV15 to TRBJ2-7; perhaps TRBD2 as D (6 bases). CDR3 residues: CATSRTKGAGYEQYF. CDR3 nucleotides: TGTGCCACCAGCAGGACCAAGGGAGCGGGCTACGAGCAGTACTTC.